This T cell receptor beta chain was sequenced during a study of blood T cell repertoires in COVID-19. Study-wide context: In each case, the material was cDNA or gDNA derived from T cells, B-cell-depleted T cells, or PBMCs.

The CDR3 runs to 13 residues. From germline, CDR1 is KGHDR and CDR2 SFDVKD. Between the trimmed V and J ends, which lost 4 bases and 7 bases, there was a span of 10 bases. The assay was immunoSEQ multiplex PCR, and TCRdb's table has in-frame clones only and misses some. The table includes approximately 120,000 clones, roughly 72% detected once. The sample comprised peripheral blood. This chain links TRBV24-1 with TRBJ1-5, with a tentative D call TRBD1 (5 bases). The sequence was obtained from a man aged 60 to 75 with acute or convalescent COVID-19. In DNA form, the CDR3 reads TGTGCCACCAGTGACAGGGCTGGCCAGCCCCAGCATTTT. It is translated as CATSDRAGQPQHF.